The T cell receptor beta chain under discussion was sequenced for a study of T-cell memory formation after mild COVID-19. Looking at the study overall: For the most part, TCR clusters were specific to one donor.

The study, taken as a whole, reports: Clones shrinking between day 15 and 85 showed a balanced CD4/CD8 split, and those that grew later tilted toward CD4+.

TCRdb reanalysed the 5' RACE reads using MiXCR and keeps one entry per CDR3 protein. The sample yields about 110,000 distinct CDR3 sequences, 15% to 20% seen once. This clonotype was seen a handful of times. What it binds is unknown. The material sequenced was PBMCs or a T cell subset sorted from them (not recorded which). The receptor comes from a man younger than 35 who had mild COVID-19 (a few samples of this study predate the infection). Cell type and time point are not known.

As DNA, the CDR3 is TGTGCCAGCAGTTTTCAGAGATCTGGGGCCAACGTCCTGACTTTC. This translates into CASSFQRSGANVLTF. This chain uses TRBV27 with TRBJ2-6; no clear D. The CDR3 totals 15 residues. Germline values: CDR1 MNHEY, CDR2 SMNVEV (reference sequence). The V and J ends lost 3 bases and 1 base respectively, with 7 bases between them.